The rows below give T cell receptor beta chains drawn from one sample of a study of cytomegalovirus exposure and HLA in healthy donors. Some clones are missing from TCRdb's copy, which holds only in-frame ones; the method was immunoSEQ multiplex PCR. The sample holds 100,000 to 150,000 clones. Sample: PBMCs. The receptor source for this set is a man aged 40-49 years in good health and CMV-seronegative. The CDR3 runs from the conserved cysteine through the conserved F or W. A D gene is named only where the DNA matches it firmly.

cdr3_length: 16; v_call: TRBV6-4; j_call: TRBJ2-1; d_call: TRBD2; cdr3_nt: TGTGCCAGCAGTGCCTCTATTGGCGGGAGCTACAATGAGCAGTTCTTC; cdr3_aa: CASSASIGGSYNEQFF
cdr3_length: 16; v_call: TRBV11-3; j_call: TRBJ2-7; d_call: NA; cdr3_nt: TGTGCCAGCAGCACCCTCCCAGCCGGGTCACGCTACGAGCAGTACTTC; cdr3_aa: CASSTLPAGSRYEQYF
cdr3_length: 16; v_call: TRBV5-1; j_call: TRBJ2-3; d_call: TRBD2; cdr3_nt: TGCGCCAGCAGCCTTGACGGGACTAGTCCCACAGATACGCAGTATTTT; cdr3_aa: CASSLDGTSPTDTQYF
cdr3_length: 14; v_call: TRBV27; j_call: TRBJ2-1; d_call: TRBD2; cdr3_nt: TGTGCCAGCAGTTTTACTAGCGGCTACAATGAGCAGTTCTTC; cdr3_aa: CASSFTSGYNEQFF
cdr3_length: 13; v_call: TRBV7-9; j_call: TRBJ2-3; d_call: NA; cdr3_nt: TGTGCCAGCAGGTTACAGGGTGCAGATACGCAGTATTTT; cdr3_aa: CASRLQGADTQYF
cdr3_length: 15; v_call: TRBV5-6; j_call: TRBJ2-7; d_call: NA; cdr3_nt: TGTGCCAGCAGCTTGCGAAGAGCCAGCAGGTGGGAGCAGTACTTC; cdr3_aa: CASSLRRASRWEQYF
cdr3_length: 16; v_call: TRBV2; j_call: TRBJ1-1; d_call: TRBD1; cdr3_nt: TGTGCCAGCAGTCGGAATGACAGGGGAGTAGGCACTGAAGCTTTCTTT; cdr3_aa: CASSRNDRGVGTEAFF
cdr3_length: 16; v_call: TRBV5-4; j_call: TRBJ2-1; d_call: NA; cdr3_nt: TGTGCCAGCAGCCCCCTACCGGGAGTTTCCTACAATGAGCAGTTCTTC; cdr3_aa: CASSPLPGVSYNEQFF
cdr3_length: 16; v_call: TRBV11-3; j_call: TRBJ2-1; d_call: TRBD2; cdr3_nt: TGTGCCAGCAGCCCTTCCCGTGGGACTAGTATCTATGAGCAGTTCTTC; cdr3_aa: CASSPSRGTSIYEQFF
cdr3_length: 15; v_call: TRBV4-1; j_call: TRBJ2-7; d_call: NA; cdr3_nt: TGCGCCAGCAGCCAAGTAGTAGGAGGGGCCTACGAGCAGTACTTC; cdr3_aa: CASSQVVGGAYEQYF
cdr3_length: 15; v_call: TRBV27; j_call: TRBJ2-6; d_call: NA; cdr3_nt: TGTGCCAGCAGTTTCGGAGGGAGTGGGGCCAACGTCCTGACTTTC; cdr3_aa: CASSFGGSGANVLTF
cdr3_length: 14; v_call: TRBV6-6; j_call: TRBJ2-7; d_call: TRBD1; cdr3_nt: TGTGCCAGCAGTTACTCCCGACAGGGGTTAACGCAGTACTTC; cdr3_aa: CASSYSRQGLTQYF
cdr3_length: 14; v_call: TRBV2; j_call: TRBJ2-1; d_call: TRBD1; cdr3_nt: TGTGCCAGCGGAGGGACAGGTGACTACAATGAGCAGTTCTTC; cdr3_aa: CASGGTGDYNEQFF
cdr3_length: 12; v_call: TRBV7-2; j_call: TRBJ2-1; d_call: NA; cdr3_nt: TGTGCCAGCAGCTTAGATGGGCGCGAGCAGTTCTTC; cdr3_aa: CASSLDGREQFF